This TCR beta chain was recorded in a study of cytomegalovirus exposure and HLA in healthy donors. Study observations and caveats: In vitro confirmation showed three CMV-associated chains to be CMV antigen specific. In a later analysis, TCR beta V- and J-gene trimming was associated with a missense DCLRE1C variant. Looking again later, the authors saw that most CMV-associated TCR beta chains seemed HLA-restricted.

About this clone itself: Its antigen is as yet unknown.

The primer mix had 60 Vbeta and 13 Jbeta primers. Original analysis: There were about 88 million unique TCR beta chains by a later count, and 8.5 million to 14 million of them were shared. The assay was immunoSEQ multiplex PCR, and TCRdb's table has in-frame clones only and misses some. The DNA gave D and trimming, while V, J and clone size come from that table. The table has 160,000 or so clones, just under 80% seen once. V was cut by 2 bases and J by 0 bases, with 9 bases left in between. The CDR3 loop spans 15 amino acids. Germline-derived CDR1 and CDR2 are SGHKS and YYEKEE (reference sequence). Sequenced: PBMCs. This sequence was found in a man younger than 35 in good health and CMV-seropositive. J is TRBJ2-1 and V is TRBV5-5; no firm D call. The CDR3 nucleotides are TGTGCCAGCAGCTTCTCGGGTCGCTCCTACAATGAGCAGTTCTTC. It specifies CASSFSGRSYNEQFF. Full variable domain (missing parts from reference TRBV5-5 and TRBJ2-1): DAGVTQSPTHLIKTRGQQVTLRCSPISGHKSVSWYQQVLGQGPQFIFQYYEKEERGRGNFPDRFSARQFPNYSSELNVNALLLGDSALYLCASSFSGRSYNEQFFGPGTRLTVL.